The rows below give T cell receptor beta chains drawn from one sample of a study of T cell changes during pregnancy in multiple sclerosis. Generated by immunoSEQ multiplex PCR, the TCRdb table keeps only in-frame clones and is missing some. The table has around 62,000 clones, 80% to 90% seen once. The starting material was peripheral blood, obtained in the first trimester of pregnancy. The receptors were gathered from a female donor with multiple sclerosis, enrolled in a pregnancy study. The CDR3 runs from the conserved cysteine through the conserved F or W. A D gene is named only where the DNA matches it firmly.

D gene: .; CDR3 length: 15; J gene: TRBJ1-4; V gene: TRBV29-1; CDR3 protein: CSVEDPRAGLEKLFF; CDR3 DNA: TGCAGCGTTGAAGATCCAAGGGCAGGGTTGGAAAAACTGTTTTTT
D gene: .; CDR3 length: 12; J gene: TRBJ2-7; V gene: TRBV6-1; CDR3 protein: CASPDRIGEQYF; CDR3 DNA: TGTGCCAGCCCCGACAGGATCGGCGAGCAGTACTTC
D gene: TRBD2; CDR3 length: 17; J gene: TRBJ2-5; V gene: TRBV4-1; CDR3 protein: CASSQDFLAATRGTQYF; CDR3 DNA: TGCGCCAGCAGCCAAGATTTTCTAGCGGCCACCCGGGGGACCCAGTACTTC
D gene: TRBD1; CDR3 length: 16; J gene: TRBJ2-6; V gene: TRBV7-6; CDR3 protein: CASSLATGAGANVLTF; CDR3 DNA: TGTGCCAGCAGCTTAGCGACAGGGGCTGGGGCCAACGTCCTGACTTTC
D gene: TRBD1; CDR3 length: 15; J gene: TRBJ2-7; V gene: TRBV6-5; CDR3 protein: CASSHGTDGGYEQYF; CDR3 DNA: TGTGCCAGCAGTCACGGGACAGATGGCGGGTACGAGCAGTACTTC
D gene: .; CDR3 length: 17; J gene: TRBJ2-3; V gene: TRBV15; CDR3 protein: CATSIDTWGGGTDTQYF; CDR3 DNA: TGTGCCACCAGCATAGATACCTGGGGGGGCGGGACAGATACGCAGTATTTT
D gene: TRBD1; CDR3 length: 13; J gene: TRBJ1-1; V gene: TRBV10-3; CDR3 protein: CAINKGGNTEAFF; CDR3 DNA: TGTGCCATCAATAAAGGGGGCAACACTGAAGCTTTCTTT
D gene: TRBD1; CDR3 length: 15; J gene: TRBJ1-1; V gene: TRBV5-1; CDR3 protein: CASSLEGNRGDEAFF; CDR3 DNA: TGCGCCAGCAGCTTGGAGGGAAACAGGGGCGATGAAGCTTTCTTT
D gene: .; CDR3 length: 14; J gene: TRBJ1-1; V gene: TRBV7-3; CDR3 protein: CASSEALMNTEAFF; CDR3 DNA: TGTGCCAGCAGCGAGGCGTTGATGAACACTGAAGCTTTCTTT
D gene: .; CDR3 length: 15; J gene: TRBJ1-2; V gene: TRBV18; CDR3 protein: CASSPPGRQGSGYTF; CDR3 DNA: TGTGCCAGCTCACCACCTGGTCGTCAGGGATCTGGCTACACCTTC